This T cell receptor beta chain was recovered during a study of T cell responses to AZD1222 COVID-19 vaccine. Study findings and constraints: With dominance at 160-218 and 743-854, vaccine-associated CD4 TCRs spanned spike. At study baseline, merely roughly 6 AZD1222 recipients were seropositive. White British people made up most donors, females outnumbered males, and clonal diversity was possibly underestimated.

This table comes from immunoSEQ multiplex PCR, and its TCRdb copy is limited to in-frame clones, with some not included. This sample yields 100,000 to 150,000 clones, of which around 87% are seen a single time; over 9.5% belongs to the top ten. Germline V gene sequence: CDR1 SEHNR, CDR2 FQNEAQ (reference sequence). Deletions cut 3 bases from V and 3 bases from J, with 11 bases between. This CDR3 is built from 14 residues. About this clone: No antigen is known for it.

The chain couples TRBV7-9 to TRBJ1-1; D ambiguous. Source: peripheral blood, taken on day 0 of AZD1222 vaccination. This clonotype was sampled from an adult in good health. The CDR3 loop reads CASSFEQTHTEAFF. The CDR3 bases are TGTGCCAGCAGCTTTGAGCAGACACACACTGAAGCTTTCTTT.